The T cell receptor beta chain under discussion was sequenced for a study of T cells in localized non-small cell lung cancer. Repertoires were generated with immunoSEQ multiplex PCR, while TCRdb's copy carries only in-frame clones and drops some. The table lists over 50,000 clones, approximately 83% of them singletons. This clone was seen more than once but under ten times. Between the trimmed V and J ends, which lost 2 bases and 10 bases, there was a span of 6 bases. Germline loops: CDR1 MNHNY, CDR2 SVGAGI (reference sequence). The CDR3 spans 12 residues. The clonotype originates from a man between 35 and 75 years old with stage III lung adenocarcinoma. The sequencing used peripheral blood mononuclear cells, collected before any cancer treatment. This chain uses TRBV6-6 with TRBJ1-6, with D unclear. The CDR3 DNA reads TGTGCCAGCAGTTACGGTCCCTCACCCCTCCACTTT. Translated: CASSYGPSPLHF.